A single sample gave rise to the 15 T cell receptor beta chains below, sequenced in a study of identical twins' blood T cells. MiXCR, run by TCRdb on the 5' RACE reads, gives a single entry per CDR3 protein. The sample has hundreds of thousands of distinct CDR3 sequences, 28% seen once. Sample: PBMCs. These receptors all stem from a woman aged 18-49 years in good health.

Concerning this clonotype: No conserved phenylalanine or tryptophan ends this CDR3, so it is likely a read error. No DNA is shown, since the ends of the CDR3 on it are uncertain; the CDR3 is the one TCRdb lists. J is TRBJ1-1 and V is TRBV19. The CDR3 is 9 residues long, counting both termini. CDR1 and CDR2 (germline): LNHDA, SQIVND (reference sequence). CDR3 sequence: CASSAKTVL.

V usage is TRBV10-3 and J usage is TRBJ1-5, with D maybe TRBD1 (6 bases). The CDR3 covers 14 residues. V dropped 0 bases and J dropped 5 bases, with 8 bases sitting between them. Germline CDR1 reads ENHRY; CDR2 reads SYGVKD. DNA for the CDR3: TGTGCCATCAGTGAGTCGAAGGGGGATCAGCCCCAGCATTTT. Translated, it gives CAISESKGDQPQHF.

DNA of the CDR3: TGCGCCAGCAGCTTGGTGGCGGGTTTTGGGGCTGAAGCTTTCTTT. Translated: CASSLVAGFGAEAFF. The chain links TRBV5-1 to TRBJ1-1, with D hard to call. Deletions cut 0 bases from V and 6 bases from J, with 15 bases between. The CDR3 runs 15 residues. Germline V gene sequence: CDR1 SGHRS, CDR2 YFSETQ.

This chain uses TRBV9 with TRBJ1-5; the D is unclear. The V and J ends lost 4 bases and 9 bases respectively, with 17 bases between them. The CDR3 runs to 14 residues. Per the germline V gene, CDR1 is SGDLS and CDR2 is YYNGEE. For the CDR3, the DNA is TGTGCCAGCAGCCCCGACATCCAGCGGGGGCCCCAGCATTTT. This gives the protein CASSPDIQRGPQHF.

On this clonotype itself: A junction end diverges from the germline sequence, so it may reflect a read error. The chain combines TRBV5-1 with TRBJ2-2; D unclear. This CDR3 is built from 13 residues. Germline V gives CDR1 SGHRS, CDR2 YFSETQ. The chain's CDR3 is CTSSLEVTGELFF. In nucleotides, the CDR3 is TGCACCAGCAGCTTGGAAGTCACCGGGGAGCTGTTTTTT.

In this sample, this clonotype turned up many times. The chain links TRBV9 to TRBJ1-1; D possibly corresponds to TRBD1 (6 bases). Germline V gene lookup returns CDR1 SGDLS and CDR2 YYNGEE. The V end lost 5 bases, the J end lost 0 bases, and 11 bases lay between the germline ends. The CDR3 is 14 amino acids. The CDR3 nucleotides are TGTGCCAGCAGTTCAGGGGCCATGAACACTGAAGCTTTCTTT. It translates to CASSSGAMNTEAFF.

This clonotype was found a few times. The J gene is TRBJ1-1, the V gene TRBV6-2 or TRBV6-3, with D perhaps matching TRBD1 (6 bases). Trimming left V 0 bases short and J 0 bases short, with 14 bases between. This CDR3 comprises 17 residues. Germline V gene lookup returns CDR1 MNHEY and CDR2 SVGEGT. The CDR3 DNA follows: TGTGCCAGCAGTTACTCGACTTTGGGGGCTTTGAACACTGAAGCTTTCTTT. Translated, it gives CASSYSTLGALNTEAFF.

This clonotype was seen a few times. V gene TRBV2 combines with J gene TRBJ1-2; tentatively, D is TRBD1 (6 bases). With 6 bases removed from V and 6 bases from J, the gap between germline ends came to 14 bases. Germline values: CDR1 SNHLY, CDR2 FYNNEI. CDR3 length: 13 residues. The CDR3 region has the DNA TGTGCCAGCAGCCTTATAGGGGGGAATGGCTACACCTTC. Residues: CASSLIGGNGYTF.

V gene TRBV25-1 combines with J gene TRBJ1-1, with TRBD1 identical over 9 bases. The ends lost 1 base at V and 6 bases at J; junction bases unmatched: 3. The CDR3 totals 14 residues. Germline lookup yields CDR1 MGHDK and CDR2 SYGVNS. CDR3: CASSELGDRAEAFF. The CDR3 DNA follows: TGTGCCAGCAGTGAATTAGGGGACAGGGCTGAAGCTTTCTTT. The variable domain in full, completed from reference TRBV25-1 and TRBJ1-1, reads EADIYQTPRYLVIGTGKKITLECSQTMGHDKMYWYQQDPGMELHLIHYSYGVNSTEKGDLSSESTVSRIRTEHFPLTLESARPSHTSQYLCASSELGDRAEAFFGQGTRLTVV.

This chain connects TRBV20-1 to TRBJ2-1; 10 bases map to TRBD2. Losses at the gene ends were 5 bases for V and 10 bases for J; bases not matched to a gene: 11. CDR3 length: 14 amino acids. The V gene's germline CDR1 is DFQATT and CDR2 SNEGSKA (reference sequence). DNA for the CDR3: TGCAGTGCTCTCCCCAGCGGGAGGGCCGAGGAGCAGTTCTTC. This sequence encodes CSALPSGRAEEQFF.

This clonotype was observed a handful of times. The rearrangement joins TRBV28 to TRBJ2-2; the D gene is possibly TRBD1 (5 bases). With 2 bases removed from V and 7 bases from J, the gap between germline ends came to 8 bases. Per germline, CDR1 MDHEN and CDR2 SYDVKM. The CDR3 runs to 13 residues. The CDR3 region is CASSLTGVGELFF. DNA of the CDR3: TGTGCCAGCAGTTTAACAGGAGTCGGGGAGCTGTTTTTT.

This clonotype was counted only a few times. The chain couples TRBV5-1 to TRBJ2-1; D remains unclear. Germline values: CDR1 SGHRS, CDR2 YFSETQ. CDR3 size: 15 residues. V was cut by 0 bases and J by 7 bases, with 14 bases left in between. CDR3 region: CASSLASILGNEQFF. The CDR3 bases are TGCGCCAGCAGCTTGGCTTCGATCCTAGGTAATGAGCAGTTCTTC.

This clonotype appeared a few times. The chain uses TRBV9 and TRBJ1-1; TRBD1 is a possible D gene (6 bases). Germline CDR1 SGDLS, CDR2 YYNGEE. V was shortened by 3 bases and J by 7 bases, with 10 bases between the two germline ends. The CDR3 consists of 12 residues. The CDR3 region is CASSALRGEAFF. The CDR3 region has the DNA TGTGCCAGCAGCGCCCTCAGGGGTGAAGCTTTCTTT. Full variable domain (missing parts from reference TRBV9 and TRBJ1-1): DSGVTQTPKHLITATGQRVTLRCSPRSGDLSVYWYQQSLDQGLQFLIQYYNGEERAKGNILERFSAQQFPDLHSELNLSSLELGDSALYFCASSALRGEAFFGQGTRLTVV.

Comment on this clonotype: Just one base apart from a much larger clone, this may be a read error. The CDR3 ends on some other residue instead of the conserved phenylalanine or tryptophan, so this is likely a read error. This sequence joins TRBV5-1 and TRBJ2-6; D remains unclear. The CDR3 runs to 13 residues. CDR1 and CDR2 (germline): SGHRS, YFSETQ. V gave up 8 bases and J gave up 0 bases, with 6 bases separating them. The CDR3: CASKNSGANVLTC. The CDR3 coding sequence is TGCGCCAGTAAAAACTCTGGGGCCAACGTCCTGACTTGC.

This clonotype has more than one count but fewer than ten. The rearrangement uses TRBV6-5 and TRBJ1-1, with a possible D match to TRBD1 (6 bases). The CDR3 loop spans 15 amino acids. CDR1 MNHEY and CDR2 SVGAGI come from the germline V gene. The V end was cut by 4 bases, the J end by 4 bases, with 16 bases between. The CDR3 here is CASSSSGAGSTEAFF. DNA of the CDR3: TGTGCCAGCAGTTCGTCAGGGGCGGGGAGCACTGAAGCTTTCTTT.